The clone carrying this T cell receptor beta chain has just a few counts. Its target is not known. Between the trimmed V and J ends, which lost 0 bases and 0 bases, there was a span of 12 bases. The CDR3 is 15 residues long. Germline V gene data show CDR1 as SQVTM and CDR2 as ANQGSEA. Running of the v3.0 immunoSEQ assay took place at survey level. Produced via immunoSEQ multiplex PCR; TCRdb's table is partial and in-frame only. The sample has 23,000 or so clones, 82% seen once. This record comes from a study of long-term antiretroviral therapy in people with HIV. Study-wide results and caveats: Participants lacked recorded data on ART adherence, viral resistance or therapy changes. Patients on ART gained diversity, which nonetheless stayed below transplant donor controls.

The sequences come from unsorted PBMCs, collected 0.3 years after starting antiretroviral therapy. The rearrangement uses TRBV29-1 and TRBJ2-7; no clear D gene. The clonotype originates from a man aged 50 to 59 with HIV. In DNA, the CDR3 is TGCAGCGTTGAAGATGTCTCGCGGTCCTCCTACGAGCAGTACTTC. Translated: CSVEDVSRSSYEQYF.